This TCR beta chain comes out of a study of cytomegalovirus exposure and HLA in healthy donors. General study points: A prior analysis recorded that most TCR beta V segments were productive about 87% or about 30% of the time. In a later analysis, common viral pathogens appeared linked to several of the most significant clusters.

Details on this clone: Its matching antigen is unknown.

Vbeta (60) and Jbeta (13) primers were used in the PCR. The repertoire was sequenced with immunoSEQ multiplex PCR; TCRdb's copy has only in-frame clones and lacks some. This sample has 100,000 to 150,000 clones, with roughly 74% found just once. V was cut by 2 bases and J by 3 bases, with 7 bases left in between. The CDR3 runs to 14 residues. CDR1 SGHTA and CDR2 FQGNSA come from the germline V gene. This clonotype was obtained from a man aged 35-49 years in good health and CMV-seronegative. The chain has TRBV7-2 and TRBJ2-2; possible D gene TRBD1, 6 bases. Sample: PBMCs. CDR3 amino acids: CASSLYRDTGELFF. CDR3 nucleotide sequence: TGTGCCAGCAGCTTATACAGGGACACCGGGGAGCTGTTTTTT.